This TCR beta chain was sequenced for a study of patients and donors after allogeneic stem cell transplantation. Each CDR3 protein gets one entry after TCRdb re-called the RT-PCR reads with MiXCR. The sample holds roughly 880,000 distinct CDR3 sequences, around 17% seen once. Germline V gene data show CDR1 as DFQATT and CDR2 as SNEGSKA (reference sequence). This CDR3 has 15 residues. Trimming took 6 bases from V and 1 from J; bases not matched to a gene: 6. This receptor was identified in a human donor who was either an allogeneic HSCT recipient or a stem cell or donor lymphocyte infusion donor (not recorded which). It is not recorded whose cells these are; they may come from a transplant donor. Material for sequencing was blood, either unsorted or a sorted T cell fraction (not recorded which). The V and J genes are TRBV20-1 and TRBJ2-1, with 10 bases matching TRBD2. The CDR3 sequence is CSAAILAGSYNEQFF. DNA of the CDR3: TGCAGTGCCGCGATACTAGCGGGGTCCTACAATGAGCAGTTCTTC.